The clone carrying this TCR beta chain was picked up a small number of times. This record comes from a study of T cells in Graves' hyperthyroidism and ophthalmopathy. Amplified regions were TCR beta CDR3 sequences from RNA transcripts. A first-round RT-PCR of the TCR CDR3 used the HTBI primer set. TCRdb called the multiplex PCR reads again in MiXCR, with one record for every CDR3 protein. The sample carries 300,000 to 400,000 distinct CDR3 sequences, more than 11% recorded once. CDR3 length equals 15 residues. V was trimmed by 6 bases and J by 5 bases, leaving 19 bases between them. Germline CDR1 MNHEY, CDR2 SMNVEV (reference sequence).

The chain is built from TRBV27 and TRBJ1-1; tentatively, D is TRBD1 (6 bases). This TCR was recovered from a woman aged 25 to 45 with Graves' hyperthyroidism. Sample: blood. The CDR3 spells CASRKDRPWGTEAFF. CDR3 in DNA: TGTGCCAGCAGGAAAGACAGGCCCTGGGGGACTGAAGCTTTCTTT.